The table lists the clone carrying this TCR beta chain with a count of one. Antigen unknown. The second PCR ran roughly 6 to 11 cycles with a sample-barcoded 5' primer and J-beta primers. Template switching added a 12-random-nucleotide identifier to every cDNA molecule. TCRdb re-analysed the 5' RACE reads in MiXCR, keeping a single row per CDR3 protein. The data show hundreds of thousands of distinct CDR3 sequences, about a third seen once. The data were taken from a study of blood T cells in healthy people across ages. Notes on the study in general: Age brought a roughly linear fall in TCR beta diversity measured per million T cells.

This CDR3 spans 14 amino acids. Trimming removed 6 bases at V and 0 bases at J, with 12 bases between. Germline CDR1 reads DFQATT; CDR2 reads SNEGSKA (reference sequence). The chain combines TRBV20-1 with TRBJ2-1, with a tentative D call TRBD1 (5 bases). This receptor was obtained from a woman older than 75 in good health. Sequencing was done on a sample of blood. CDR3 sequence: CSAFDRDSYNEQFF. In nucleotides, the CDR3 is TGCAGTGCCTTCGACAGAGACTCCTACAATGAGCAGTTCTTC.